A single sample is the source of the 27 T cell receptor beta chains below, sequenced in a study of Graves' ophthalmopathy and Graves' hyperthyroidism. RNA transcripts served as template for amplifying TCR beta CDR3 sequences. Scientists carried out first-round RT-PCR using HTBI primers and then a second-round multiplex PCR. Each CDR3 protein is one row after TCRdb ran MiXCR on the multiplex PCR reads. Here the sample spans approximately 410,000 distinct CDR3 sequences, less than 20% being singletons. Sequencing input: peripheral blood. These receptors all come from a woman aged 18-35 years with stable Graves' hyperthyroidism.

V is TRBV5-5 and J is TRBJ1-1; possible D gene TRBD1, 5 bases. V lost 7 bases to trimming and J lost 1 base, with 14 bases between them. Germline lookup yields CDR1 SGHKS and CDR2 YYEKEE (reference sequence). The CDR3 sequence is 14 residues long. The CDR3 region is CASQGGARNTEAFF. In DNA form, the CDR3 reads TGTGCCAGCCAGGGAGGGGCGAGGAACACTGAAGCTTTCTTT. Full variable domain (remainder filled in from reference TRBV5-5 and TRBJ1-1): DAGVTQSPTHLIKTRGQQVTLRCSPISGHKSVSWYQQVLGQGPQFIFQYYEKEERGRGNFPDRFSARQFPNYSSELNVNALLLGDSALYLCASQGGARNTEAFFGQGTRLTVV.

This chain uses TRBV11-2 with TRBJ2-2; no firm D call. This CDR3 comprises 14 residues. Germline CDR1 and CDR2: SGHAT and FQNNGV. The germline V and J ends were trimmed by 2 bases and 6 bases, with 10 bases remaining between them. CDR3 sequence reads: CASSLRQQAGELFF. CDR3 DNA sequence: TGTGCCAGCAGCTTACGGCAGCAGGCCGGGGAGCTGTTTTTT.

This clonotype was detected many times. The CDR3 region has the DNA TGTGCCAGTATCCCCCCTTGGGGGGGTGAAGCTTTCTTT. Translated, it gives CASIPPWGGEAFF. This chain uses TRBV19 with TRBJ1-1, with D possibly TRBD1 on 5 matching bases. The V and J ends lost 7 bases and 7 bases respectively, with 16 bases between them. Germline values: CDR1 LNHDA, CDR2 SQIVND (reference sequence). The length of the CDR3 is 13 residues.

There are many counts of this clonotype. The genes are TRBV7-9 and TRBJ1-1; D call uncertain. The germline V gene encodes CDR1 SEHNR and CDR2 FQNEAQ (reference sequence). The V and J ends lost 1 base and 7 bases respectively, with 10 bases between them. The CDR3 extends over 13 amino acids. In DNA, the CDR3 is TGTGCCAGCAGCTTAGGGGTAGTGGGTGAAGCTTTCTTT. Translating it yields CASSLGVVGEAFF.

A word on this clonotype: A read error is possible here, since a much larger clone lies one base away. Here the CDR3 DNA reads TGTGCCAGTAGTTCCCGGGACAGTCCTGGAAACACCATATGTTTT. As protein: CASSSRDSPGNTICF. The chain carries TRBV19 and TRBJ1-3; TRBD1 aligns across 7 bases. The CDR3 is 15 amino acids. Germline CDR1 is LNHDA and CDR2 is SQIVND (reference sequence).

This clonotype appeared many times. Here the CDR3 reads CASSSNYANYGYTF. The DNA of the CDR3 is TGTGCCAGCAGTTCAAATTACGCTAACTATGGCTACACCTTC. The chain has TRBV6-5 and TRBJ1-2; D is unclear. V lost 4 bases to trimming and J lost 0 bases, with 9 bases between them. In germline, CDR1 is MNHEY, CDR2 SVGAGI. The CDR3 contains 14 residues.

Concerning this clonotype: A much larger clone sits a single nucleotide away, making a read error possible. The genes are TRBV6-2 or TRBV6-3 and TRBJ2-7, with a possible D match to TRBD1 (6 bases). The CDR3 consists of 14 residues. Looked up from germline, CDR1 is MNHEY and CDR2 is SVGEGT. The CDR3 region is CVSSSQQGTYEQYF. The CDR3 region has the DNA TGTGTCAGCAGTTCCCAACAGGGTACCTACGAGCAGTACTTC.

The table lists this clonotype with a few counts. A much larger clone sits a single nucleotide away, making a read error possible. The rearrangement joins TRBV9 to TRBJ1-1; TRBD1 might be the D (5 bases). Germline V lookup: CDR1 SGDLS, CDR2 YYNGEE. The CDR3 extends over 15 amino acids. CDR3 region: CAGSVGGELRTEAFF. CDR3 in DNA: TGTGCCGGCAGCGTAGGAGGGGAATTGCGGACTGAAGCTTTCTTT.

CDR3 sequence (DNA): TGTGCCACCAGTACAAGAAGCAATCAGCCCCAGCATTTT. It is translated as CATSTRSNQPQHF. The chain carries TRBV24-1 and TRBJ1-5; D remains ambiguous. Trimming removed 6 bases at V and 1 base at J, with 6 bases between. The germline CDR1 and CDR2 sequences are KGHDR and SFDVKD. The CDR3 totals 13 residues.

The chain combines TRBV6-2 or TRBV6-3 with TRBJ1-2, with D possibly being TRBD1 (5 bases). Germline CDR1 is MNHEY and CDR2 is SVGEGT. This CDR3 is 13 amino acids long. V shed 4 bases and J shed 4 bases, with 10 bases lying between them. This CDR3 is CASSSGTLYGYTF. The CDR3 DNA follows: TGTGCCAGCAGTTCTGGGACTCTCTATGGCTACACCTTC.

This clonotype was counted ten times or more. This chain links TRBV5-1 with TRBJ2-7, with 10 bases identical to TRBD1. V dropped 5 bases and J dropped 5; count of bases not matched to a gene: 10. CDR3 length equals 15 residues. CDR1 is SGHRS and CDR2 is YFSETQ in the germline V gene. The DNA for the CDR3 is TGCGCCAGCAGTCGGAGACAGGGGGCAAGAAACGAGCAGTACTTC. Translating gives CASSRRQGARNEQYF.

The table lists this clonotype with many counts. The genes are TRBV12-3 or TRBV12-4 and TRBJ1-2, with 7 bases aligning to TRBD1. Unmatched junction bases numbered 5, after V lost 3 bases and J lost 7 bases. This CDR3 has 13 amino acids. CDR3 coding DNA: TGTGCCAGCAGTTTGGACAGGCGATTTGGCTACACCTTC. This codes for CASSLDRRFGYTF.

This clonotype was counted ten times or more. The chain couples TRBV24-1 to TRBJ1-5; D is ambiguous. CDR1 and CDR2 (germline): KGHDR, SFDVKD. Trimming pared 4 bases from V and 6 bases from J, leaving 6 bases between. The length of the CDR3 is 12 residues. CDR3 sequence reads: CATSEGTQPQHF. The CDR3 DNA sequence: TGTGCCACCAGTGAGGGAACTCAGCCCCAGCATTTT.

This clonotype was seen many times. This chain uses TRBV12-3 or TRBV12-4 with TRBJ1-5; 9 bases fit TRBD1. This CDR3 is built from 15 residues. Losses at the gene ends were 6 bases for V and 2 bases for J; bases not matched to a gene: 5. The CDR3 region is CASSTGGEGNQPQHF. The DNA for the CDR3 is TGTGCCAGCAGCACAGGGGGCGAGGGCAATCAGCCCCAGCATTTT.

The chain carries TRBV7-2 and TRBJ2-2; no clear D gene. Germline CDR1 and CDR2: SGHTA and FQGNSA. The CDR3 length is 12 residues. Trimming cost V 6 bases and J 5 bases, with 7 bases left between them. CDR3 protein: CASRDLTGELFF. The CDR3 bases are TGTGCCAGCAGAGATTTAACCGGGGAGCTGTTTTTT.

This clonotype was observed at least ten times. This rearrangement joins TRBV29-1 to TRBJ1-1; no clear D gene. Germline V gene lookup returns CDR1 SQVTM and CDR2 ANQGSEA. The ends were cut back, 5 bases at V and 5 bases at J, with 12 bases in the middle. This CDR3 is built from 12 residues. The DNA for the CDR3 is TGCAGCGTTTCCCTGGTTGGGACTGAAGCTTTCTTT. Its protein is CSVSLVGTEAFF.

This clonotype was counted many times. This sequence joins TRBV15 and TRBJ1-2; TRBD1 aligns across 9 bases. CDR1 is LNHNV and CDR2 is YYDKDF in the germline V gene (reference sequence). Germline trimming cut 8 bases from V and 4 bases from J; bases unmatched to any gene: 8. There are 14 residues in the CDR3. In nucleotides, the CDR3 is TGTGCCACCGCGACAGGGGGTATCGGCTATGGCTACACCTTC. Protein sequence: CATATGGIGYGYTF.

Only a few counts were recorded for this clonotype. This chain links TRBV30 with TRBJ1-5, with D tentatively TRBD1 (6 bases). The CDR3 totals 14 residues. The V end was cut by 3 bases, the J end by 4 bases, with 13 bases between. Germline V gene data show CDR1 as GTSNPN and CDR2 as SVGIG (reference sequence). The CDR3 DNA is TGTGCCTGGAGGAGCGGACAGCCTAATCAGCCCCAGCATTTT. Its protein product is CAWRSGQPNQPQHF.

There are many counts of this clonotype. The chain employs TRBV6-5 and TRBJ1-2; the D is unclear. This CDR3 contains 12 residues. Deletions cut 6 bases from V and 5 bases from J, with 10 bases between. The V gene's germline CDR1 is MNHEY and CDR2 SVGAGI. The CDR3: CASSTRAYGYTF. CDR3 coding DNA: TGTGCCAGCAGCACCAGAGCATATGGCTACACCTTC.

This clonotype was seen ten or more times. The J gene is TRBJ2-5, the V gene TRBV29-1; the D is unclear. Germline V gives CDR1 SQVTM, CDR2 ANQGSEA. This CDR3 comprises 12 residues. The V gene lost 6 bases and the J gene lost 5 bases, with 13 bases spanning the gap. CDR3 region: CSVGSLKETQYF. The CDR3 region has the DNA TGCAGCGTCGGGTCCCTGAAGGAGACCCAGTACTTC.

The chain combines TRBV12-3 or TRBV12-4 with TRBJ2-7; 7 nucleotides match TRBD1. This CDR3 has 14 residues. V lost 4 bases and J lost 3; bases outside the gene matches: 6. The CDR3 nucleotides read TGTGCCAGCAGTTCACCGGGACAGAGCTACGAGCAGTACTTC. Translating gives CASSSPGQSYEQYF.

This clonotype was found a few times. The gene calls are TRBV19 and TRBJ2-2, with D unclear. This CDR3 contains 16 residues. Per the germline V gene, CDR1 is LNHDA and CDR2 is SQIVND (reference sequence). V lost 6 bases and J lost 1, with 15 bases in between. The CDR3 loop is CASSPMADWNTGELFF. The DNA of the CDR3 is TGTGCCAGTAGCCCAATGGCCGACTGGAACACCGGGGAGCTGTTTTTT.

The sample holds a few counts of this clonotype. The chain combines TRBV13 with TRBJ1-2; D unresolved. The ends were cut back, 1 base at V and 6 bases at J, with 12 bases in the middle. This CDR3 region has 14 residues. The germline V gene encodes CDR1 PRHDT and CDR2 FYEKMQ (reference sequence). The CDR3 loop reads CASSLVTPLHGYTF. DNA of the CDR3: TGTGCCAGCAGCTTAGTAACCCCCCTACATGGCTACACCTTC.

This clonotype was detected many times. The V and J genes are TRBV12-3 or TRBV12-4 and TRBJ1-1; no definite D call. This CDR3 region has 13 residues. The ends were cut back, 2 bases at V and 4 bases at J, with 8 bases in the middle. CDR3 residues: CASSLTVPTEAFF. CDR3 bases: TGTGCCAGCAGTTTAACCGTTCCCACTGAAGCTTTCTTT.

This clonotype has at least ten counts. Relative to the germline gene, one junction end is altered; a read error may explain this. This chain links TRBV24-1 with TRBJ1-1; TRBD1 is a possible D gene (6 bases). CDR1 is KGHDR, CDR2 SFDVKD, per germline. This CDR3 is 12 amino acids long. CDR3 sequence reads: CATSEMGAEAFF. The CDR3 bases are TGTGCCACCAGTGAAATGGGGGCTGAGGCTTTCTTT.

At least ten counts were recorded for this clonotype. The genes are TRBV6-2 or TRBV6-3 and TRBJ1-1; TRBD1 matches 10 bases. The germline CDR1 and CDR2 sequences are MNHEY and SVGEGT. This CDR3 contains 15 residues. The V gene end was trimmed by 10 bases and the J gene end by 1 base; junction bases not matched to a gene: 9. The CDR3 coding sequence is TGTGCCATCGAACCGGGACAGGGGAGGAACACTGAAGCTTTCTTT. It codes for CAIEPGQGRNTEAFF.

This clonotype showed up many times. The rearrangement joins TRBV9 to TRBJ2-7, with TRBD1 as a possible D gene (6 bases). V lost 0 bases to trimming and J lost 5 bases, with 18 bases between them. Germline-derived CDR1 and CDR2 are SGDLS and YYNGEE. This CDR3 has 16 amino acids. The CDR3 region is CASSVAGGGQTDEQYF. The CDR3 coding sequence is TGTGCCAGCAGCGTAGCAGGTGGGGGACAAACCGACGAGCAGTACTTC.